This passage covers 3 T cell receptor beta chains from one sample sequenced in a study of memory CD4+ T cells and cytomegalovirus serostatus. Profiling relied on immunoSEQ multiplex PCR, and the TCRdb table lists in-frame clones only, not all of them. The data hold about 26,000 clones, with around 75% observed a single time. The sort gate was single viable CD3+CD4+CD8-CD45RO+ cells for memory CD4+ T cells. Sequenced material: memory CD4+ T cells from blood. The receptors derive from an adult in good health and CMV-seronegative.

V is TRBV4-2 and J is TRBJ1-2, with TRBD1 matching 11 bases. The CDR3 loop spans 15 amino acids. J gave up 8 bases and V 1 base, and 6 bases lay outside the gene matches. In germline, CDR1 is LGHNA, CDR2 YNFKEQ. The CDR3 here is CASSQGTDRGRGYTF. As DNA, the CDR3 is TGTGCCAGCAGCCAAGGGACGGACAGGGGGCGAGGCTACACCTTC.

The chain carries TRBV7-9 and TRBJ1-2; D is undetermined. Trimming took off 5 bases at V and 6 bases at J, with 10 bases between the two ends. Germline V gene lookup returns CDR1 SEHNR and CDR2 FQNEAQ (reference sequence). This CDR3 comprises 12 residues. The CDR3 is CASSPDSDGYTF. The CDR3 DNA reads TGTGCCAGCAGCCCAGACTCAGATGGCTACACCTTC. Based on the CDR3 plus reference TRBV7-9 and TRBJ1-2, the full variable domain is DTGVSQNPRHKITKRGQNVTFRCDPISEHNRLYWYRQTLGQGPEFLTYFQNEAQLEKSRLLSDRFSAERPKGSFSTLEIQRTEQGDSAMYLCASSPDSDGYTFGSGTRLTVV.

The V gene is TRBV14, the J gene TRBJ1-3, with D maybe TRBD1 (6 bases). Trimming took 4 bases from V and 4 from J, leaving 17 bases between them. Germline V CDR1 and CDR2: SGHDN, FVKESK. The CDR3 is 16 amino acids. The CDR3 region has the DNA TGTGCCAGCAGCCCTCACTCGGACAGTTCCGGAAACACCATATATTTT. Translated: CASSPHSDSSGNTIYF.